Shown below are 20 T cell receptor beta chains from a single sample sequenced in a study of tumor-infiltrating lymphocytes in primary liver carcinoma. With a constant-region primer, TCR beta cDNA was made from about 0.5 ug of total RNA. Amplification in three nested multiplex PCR rounds with slightly modified ARM-PCR gave rise to TCR beta libraries. Amplification in the first two PCR rounds was performed using TRBV1-TRBV30 forward primers and a C-beta reverse primer for roughly 9 cycles each. Each CDR3 protein is one row after TCRdb ran MiXCR on the multiplex PCR reads. The table shows approximately 340,000 distinct CDR3 sequences, with around 60% occurring only once. Both blood RNA, taken from unsorted whole blood, and germline DNA were extracted. Sequencing was done on a sample of peripheral blood. The receptors were gathered from a man aged 40-49 years with primary liver carcinoma and hepatitis B virus infection.

This clonotype was observed a handful of times. This sequence joins TRBV6-2 or TRBV6-3 and TRBJ2-5; 7 bases are a match to TRBD2. In germline, CDR1 is MNHEY, CDR2 SVGEGT. Trimming removed 8 bases from V and 5 bases from J; junction bases left unmatched: 5. The CDR3 spans 12 residues. The CDR3 loop reads CASGGGSETQYF. CDR3 sequence (DNA): TGTGCCAGCGGAGGCGGGAGCGAGACCCAGTACTTC.

The chain joins TRBV11-2 to TRBJ2-1, with D possibly being TRBD2 (5 bases). This CDR3 is 16 amino acids long. V was clipped by 11 bases and J by 1 base, with 21 bases between them. Germline V CDR1 and CDR2: SGHAT, FQNNGV. The DNA of the CDR3 is TGTGCCTGCATCAGTCGGGATCCCGAATCCTACAATGAGCAGTTCTTC. It codes for CACISRDPESYNEQFF.

CDR3 residues: CASQTSGSYEQFF. CDR3 coding DNA: TGTGCCAGCCAGACTAGCGGGAGCTATGAGCAGTTCTTC. This chain links TRBV2 with TRBJ2-1; the match to TRBD2 covers 12 bases. The CDR3 consists of 13 residues. V dropped 8 bases and J dropped 8; count of bases not matched to a gene: 4. The germline V gene encodes CDR1 SNHLY and CDR2 FYNNEI.

Remarks on this clonotype: A single base separates this from a much larger clone, so it may be a read error. The J gene is TRBJ2-1, the V gene TRBV6-6, with 11 bases that match TRBD2. CDR1 is MNHNY and CDR2 is SVGAGI in the germline V gene (reference sequence). This CDR3 contains 14 residues. The CDR3 DNA is TGTGTCAGCAGATATAGCGGGAGGGCTAGTGAGCAGTTCTTC. Protein product: CVSRYSGRASEQFF.

This clonotype was detected many times. The chain joins TRBV25-1 to TRBJ1-5; maybe TRBD1 (5 bases). The CDR3 spans 14 residues. Germline V gives CDR1 MGHDK, CDR2 SYGVNS. V dropped 3 bases and J dropped 1 base, with 7 bases sitting between them. The CDR3 loop reads CASSEGGSNQPQHF. CDR3 nucleotides: TGTGCCAGCAGTGAGGGGGGGAGCAATCAGCCCCAGCATTTT. The full variable domain, with the rest looked up from reference TRBV25-1 and TRBJ1-5, is EADIYQTPRYLVIGTGKKITLECSQTMGHDKMYWYQQDPGMELHLIHYSYGVNSTEKGDLSSESTVSRIRTEHFPLTLESARPSHTSQYLCASSEGGSNQPQHFGDGTRLSIL.

As to this clonotype: One end of the junction varies from germline; a read error may be responsible. The chain combines TRBV6-1 with TRBJ2-1, with 10 bases aligning to TRBD1. The CDR3 consists of 15 residues. From germline, CDR1 is MNHNS and CDR2 SASEGT. The CDR3 DNA reads TGTGCCAGCAGTGATTCGGGACAGGGGACCAATGAGGAGTTCTTC. Translated, it gives CASSDSGQGTNEEFF.

This clonotype came up many times. This chain links TRBV6-5 with TRBJ1-5, with D unresolved. Trimming took 6 bases from V and 2 from J, leaving 11 bases between them. Germline V gene data show CDR1 as MNHEY and CDR2 as SVGAGI. This CDR3 is 14 amino acids long. The CDR3 DNA reads as TGTGCCAGCAGCCGGGTTGGCGGCAATCAGCCCCAGCATTTT. Translating it yields CASSRVGGNQPQHF.

The V call is TRBV7-9, the J call TRBJ2-1; D tentatively fits TRBD1 or TRBD2 (5 bases each). Germline V gene lookup returns CDR1 SEHNR and CDR2 FQNEAQ (reference sequence). The V and J ends lost 1 base and 7 bases respectively, with 11 bases between them. The CDR3 has 14 residues. The CDR3 sequence: CASSLERDQNEQFF. The CDR3 DNA sequence: TGTGCCAGCAGCTTAGAACGGGACCAGAATGAGCAGTTCTTC. The full variable domain, completed using reference TRBV7-9 and TRBJ2-1, is DTGVSQNPRHKITKRGQNVTFRCDPISEHNRLYWYRQTLGQGPEFLTYFQNEAQLEKSRLLSDRFSAERPKGSFSTLEIQRTEQGDSAMYLCASSLERDQNEQFFGPGTRLTVL.

A note on this clonotype: Just one base apart from a much larger clone, this may be a read error. J is TRBJ1-3 and V is TRBV5-5; 8 positions agree with TRBD1. Germline V gene data show CDR1 as SGHKS and CDR2 as YYEKEE (reference sequence). The CDR3 runs to 15 residues. CDR3 DNA sequence: TGTGACAGCAGCCTTCAGACAGGGGCTGGAAACACCATATATTTT. Translation gives CDSSLQTGAGNTIYF.

Turning to this clonotype: The junction shows a germline mismatch at one end, possibly a read error. The chain combines TRBV7-9 with TRBJ2-7; 12 bases match TRBD2. This CDR3 region has 16 residues. Germline CDR1 reads SEHNR; CDR2 reads FQNEAQ (reference sequence). In DNA, the CDR3 is TGTGCCGGCAGATCCCTCCTAGCGGGAGGGGGGTACGAGCAGTACTTC. This encodes CAGRSLLAGGGYEQYF.

Comments on this clonotype: Without the conserved terminal phenylalanine or tryptophan, this CDR3 likely stems from a read error. The J gene is TRBJ2-1, the V gene TRBV7-9, with 9 bases that match TRBD1. In germline, CDR1 is SEHNR, CDR2 FQNEAQ (reference sequence). CDR3 length equals 15 residues. CDR3 in amino acids: CASSKQGAFDNEQFL. The CDR3 region has the DNA TGCGCCAGCAGTAAACAGGGGGCGTTCGACAATGAGCAGTTCCTC.

This sequence joins TRBV5-1 and TRBJ2-7; 11 bases agree with TRBD2. Germline values: CDR1 SGHRS, CDR2 YFSETQ. The ends lost 0 bases at V and 3 bases at J; junction bases unmatched: 5. This CDR3 contains 16 residues. The CDR3 nucleotides are TGCGCCAGCAGCTTGGGACTAGCGGGACTTGGCTACGAGCAGTACTTC. Translating gives CASSLGLAGLGYEQYF. The full variable domain, rest sourced from reference TRBV5-1 and TRBJ2-7, is KAGVTQTPRYLIKTRGQQVTLSCSPISGHRSVSWYQQTPGQGLQFLFEYFSETQRNKGNFPGRFSGRQFSNSRSEMNVSTLELGDSALYLCASSLGLAGLGYEQYFGPGTRLTVT.

Worth noting for this clonotype: Given a much more abundant clone one base away, this may be a read error. The chain joins TRBV10-1 to TRBJ2-3, with 8 bases fitting TRBD2. The CDR3 contains 14 residues. V lost 1 base, J lost 6 bases, and 3 bases stayed unmatched. In germline, CDR1 is WNHNN, CDR2 SYGVQD (reference sequence). The CDR3, as DNA: TGCGCCAGCAGTGAGTTTCGGGAGGGGGATACGCAGTATTTT. Amino acid sequence: CASSEFREGDTQYF.

Remarks on this clonotype: A much larger clone lies one base from this, so it may be a read error. This likely comes from a read error, as the CDR3 has no conserved phenylalanine or tryptophan at its end. The rearrangement uses TRBV4-1 and TRBJ2-3; 7 bases map to TRBD2. The CDR3 has 16 amino acids. Germline V CDR1 and CDR2: MGHRA, YSYEKL. Trimming at V came to 3 bases and at J to 5 bases, leaving 11 bases not matched to a gene. The CDR3 protein is CASSQPGRREQDTQYS. In DNA form, the CDR3 reads TGCGCCAGCAGCCAGCCGGGGCGGCGGGAGCAAGATACGCAGTATTCT.

A note on this clonotype: The junction differs from germline at one of its ends, possibly a read error. The chain links TRBV6-4 to TRBJ2-2; D gene uncertain. The CDR3 has 14 residues. Germline V lookup: CDR1 MRHNA, CDR2 SNTAGT. Here the CDR3 DNA reads TGTGGCAGCAGGCTCAGTTTAAACACCGGGGAGCTGTTTTTT. Its protein is CGSRLSLNTGELFF.

On this clonotype itself: A read error may explain this, as a much larger clone is one base away. The chain couples TRBV29-1 to TRBJ2-2, with a weak D call TRBD1 (6 bases). Germline assignment: CDR1 SQVTM and CDR2 ANQGSEA. This CDR3 has 13 amino acids. V was cut by 7 bases and J by 3 bases, with 12 bases left in between. The CDR3 spells CSAENRDTGELFF. The CDR3 coding sequence is TGCAGCGCCGAAAACAGGGACACCGGGGAGCTGTTTTTT.

Points on this clonotype: Just one base apart from a much larger clone, this may be a read error. CDR3 loop: CASVSRVNTGAFF. In nucleotides, the CDR3 is TGTGCCAGCGTCTCCAGGGTGAACACTGGAGCTTTCTTT. This chain connects TRBV6-5 to TRBJ1-1, with D possibly matching TRBD1 (5 bases). CDR1 is MNHEY and CDR2 is SVGAGI in the germline V gene. This CDR3 contains 13 residues.

This clonotype came up a few times. This chain connects TRBV5-1 to TRBJ2-7; either TRBD1 or TRBD2 may supply D (6 bases each). The CDR3 has 14 residues. Trimming stripped 3 bases from V and 0 bases from J, with 10 bases between. Germline V gene data show CDR1 as SGHRS and CDR2 as YFSETQ. The CDR3 spells CASSWGAHSYEQYF. CDR3 DNA sequence: TGCGCCAGCAGCTGGGGGGCCCACTCCTACGAGCAGTACTTC. The full variable domain, rest sourced from reference TRBV5-1 and TRBJ2-7, is KAGVTQTPRYLIKTRGQQVTLSCSPISGHRSVSWYQQTPGQGLQFLFEYFSETQRNKGNFPGRFSGRQFSNSRSEMNVSTLELGDSALYLCASSWGAHSYEQYFGPGTRLTVT.

On this clonotype: A read error may produce the germline difference seen at one junction end. The CDR3 DNA reads TGTGCCAGCAGTAAAACGACAGGGTCTGGGACCAACGTCCTGACATTC. Translating gives CASSKTTGSGTNVLTF. This chain uses TRBV6-5 with TRBJ2-6; 7 bases align to TRBD1. Germline CDR1 reads MNHEY; CDR2 reads SVGAGI. This CDR3 comprises 16 residues.

In regard to this clonotype: A much larger clone is a single base away; this may be a read error. The rearrangement uses TRBV4-3 and TRBJ1-2; D gene ambiguous. The CDR3 runs 14 residues. CDR1 is LGHNA, CDR2 YSLEER, per germline. This CDR3 reads CASNQGRQNYGYTF. The CDR3 DNA reads as TGCGCCAGCAACCAAGGACGGCAGAACTATGGCTACACCTTC.